This TCR beta chain was obtained from a study of regulatory T cells in long-lasting Graves disease. Study-wide results and caveats: More public clonotypes were shared by persistent patients (approximately 3,000) than by new patients (about 1,000).

Sequencing libraries for TCR beta were prepared with iRepertoire HTBI primers and Arm-PCR of CDR3 regions. From the multiplex PCR reads, TCRdb called clonotypes with MiXCR, one entry per CDR3 protein. The sample has around 470,000 distinct CDR3 sequences; roughly 15% are singletons. This clonotype was recorded many times. Its antigen is unknown. Time point in this sample: newly diagnosed GD, antithyroid drugs for less than 3 months. There was RNA extracted from PBMCs, and the TCR library was made from it. Germline V lookup: CDR1 SGHRS, CDR2 YFSETQ. There are 16 residues in the CDR3. The V gene lost 4 bases and the J gene lost 6 bases, with 22 bases spanning the gap. This same sample was also part of a study on T cells in Graves' hyperthyroidism and ophthalmopathy. That source reports: TCR CDR3 regions were first amplified by RT-PCR with HTBI primers.

The source was peripheral blood mononuclear cells (PBMCs), collected at new diagnosis, from a patient treated with antithyroid drugs. This TCR was sampled from a woman in her 50s with Graves disease. The J gene is TRBJ1-1, the V gene TRBV5-1; weak D call: TRBD1 (5 bases). In DNA form, the CDR3 reads TGCGCCAGCAGCCTAATGCGGGGGGGGACTTATCCTGAAGCTTTCTTT. Translated: CASSLMRGGTYPEAFF.